This TCR beta chain originates from a study of response to subunit inactivated influenza vaccine. TCRdb reprocessed the RT-PCR reads with MiXCR, giving one entry per CDR3 protein. The data show about 480,000 distinct CDR3 sequences, with roughly 25% seen just once and approximately 2% held by the top ten. This clonotype came up a few times. Sequenced material: CD4+ T cells sorted from PBMCs, taken roughly 5 days after vaccination. The receptor's source is a man aged 45-65 years who received an inactivated influenza vaccine.

The DNA for the CDR3 is TGCGCCAGCAGCCAAGCCAGGGGTCGGCCACCCCTCCACTTT. Translation gives CASSQARGRPPLHF. The chain links TRBV4-3 to TRBJ1-6, with a weak D call TRBD1 (6 bases). CDR1 is LGHNA, CDR2 YSLEER, per germline. The CDR3 consists of 14 residues. V lost 1 base, J lost 11 bases, and 12 bases lay in between.